This T cell receptor beta chain was captured by sequencing in a study of CD8 T cells in ankylosing spondylitis. V lost 4 bases to trimming and J lost 5 bases; unmatched junction nucleotides: 4. The CDR3 has 14 amino acids. The germline V gene has CDR1 MGHDK and CDR2 SYGVNS. General study results and limits: The authors found the disease-linked clones to be CD8+ and relatively rare in peripheral blood.

Using its own MiXCR run on the 5' RACE reads, TCRdb lists one record per CDR3 protein. The sample yields 150,000 to 200,000 distinct CDR3 sequences, roughly 18% seen once. This clonotype was seen only a few times. The antigen remains undetermined. Sequencing was performed on blood, either unsorted or a sorted T cell fraction (not recorded which). This clonotype was obtained from a male donor with ankylosing spondylitis or in good health (not recorded which). The chain joins TRBV25-1 to TRBJ2-2, with 7 bases aligning to TRBD2. The CDR3 protein is CASSGLGGTGELFF. CDR3 DNA sequence: TGTGCCAGCAGTGGCCTGGGGGGGACCGGGGAGCTGTTTTTT.